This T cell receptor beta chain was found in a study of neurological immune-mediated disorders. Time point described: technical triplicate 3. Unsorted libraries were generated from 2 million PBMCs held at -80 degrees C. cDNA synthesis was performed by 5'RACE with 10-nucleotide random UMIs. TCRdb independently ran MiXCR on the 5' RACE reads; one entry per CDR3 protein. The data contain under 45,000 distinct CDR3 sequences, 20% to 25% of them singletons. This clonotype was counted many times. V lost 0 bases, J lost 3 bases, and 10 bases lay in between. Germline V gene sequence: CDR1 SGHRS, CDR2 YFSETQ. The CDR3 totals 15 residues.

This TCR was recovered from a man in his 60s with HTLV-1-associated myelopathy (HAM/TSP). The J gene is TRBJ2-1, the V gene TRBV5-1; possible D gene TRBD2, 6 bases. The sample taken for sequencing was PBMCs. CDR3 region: CASSLAPGSYNEQFF. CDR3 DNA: TGCGCCAGCAGCTTGGCCCCCGGGAGCTACAATGAGCAGTTCTTC.